This is a list of T cell receptor beta chains from one sample in a study of shared clonotypes between healthy human individuals. Using immunoSEQ multiplex PCR, the repertoire was profiled, and TCRdb retains in-frame clones only, with some absent. The data contain about 1.5 million clones, under 99% of them singletons. The sequenced material came from naive CD4+ T cells sorted from blood. The receptors originated from a young man in good health. The CDR3 runs from the conserved cysteine through the conserved F or W. Each record gives: D gene, clone size, V gene, CDR3 protein. The D gene is left open where the match is weak. A clone size is listed for some rows: how often the clone was seen (once, few, many), or a class if it is expanded.

d_gene: NA; abundance: NA; v_gene: TRBV27; CDR3aa: CASSLREGYPYNEQFF
d_gene: TRBD2; abundance: NA; v_gene: TRBV4-2; CDR3aa: CASSRDRGQNKIAGVATTGELFF
d_gene: NA; abundance: NA; v_gene: TRBV28; CDR3aa: CASSLTGQPQHF
d_gene: NA; abundance: few; v_gene: TRBV6-1; CDR3aa: CASSFSYEQYF
d_gene: NA; abundance: once; v_gene: TRBV6-1; CDR3aa: CASGRGLNQPQHF
d_gene: NA; abundance: NA; v_gene: TRBV28; CDR3aa: CASSQSGSVLRETQYF
d_gene: TRBD1; abundance: NA; v_gene: TRBV5-1; CDR3aa: CASSFRDRGGDTEAFF
d_gene: TRBD2; abundance: NA; v_gene: TRBV7-9; CDR3aa: CASSLASGYNEQFF
d_gene: TRBD1; abundance: NA; v_gene: TRBV18; CDR3aa: CASSLLPGQGARNGYIF
d_gene: NA; abundance: once; v_gene: TRBV10-3; CDR3aa: CAISQGTDTEAFF
d_gene: NA; abundance: once; v_gene: TRBV29-1; CDR3aa: CSAVGWGETQYF
d_gene: TRBD2; abundance: NA; v_gene: TRBV18; CDR3aa: CASSPPGLAGGTSNEQYF
d_gene: NA; abundance: NA; v_gene: TRBV27; CDR3aa: CASSFLGDEQYF
d_gene: TRBD2; abundance: NA; v_gene: TRBV30; CDR3aa: CAGPSRREYQETQYF
d_gene: NA; abundance: NA; v_gene: TRBV19; CDR3aa: CASSIVVRPKEFKRFF
d_gene: NA; abundance: NA; v_gene: TRBV28; CDR3aa: CASSFGQEKLFF
d_gene: NA; abundance: NA; v_gene: TRBV29-1; CDR3aa: CSVEGRVRETQYF
d_gene: NA; abundance: NA; v_gene: TRBV6-6; CDR3aa: CASSYPEVRGSNEQFF
d_gene: TRBD1; abundance: NA; v_gene: TRBV5-4; CDR3aa: CASSLAGGEYEQYF
d_gene: TRBD2; abundance: NA; v_gene: TRBV9; CDR3aa: CASSVVGRGGTQYF
d_gene: NA; abundance: NA; v_gene: TRBV5-1; CDR3aa: CASSIQQDRPAYEQYF
d_gene: NA; abundance: NA; v_gene: TRBV12-5; CDR3aa: CASGRGVGGLNTEAFF
d_gene: TRBD1; abundance: NA; v_gene: TRBV6-1; CDR3aa: CASRGQGGISYEQYF
d_gene: TRBD1; abundance: NA; v_gene: TRBV11-2; CDR3aa: CASSRTGPDTQYF
d_gene: NA; abundance: NA; v_gene: TRBV6-1; CDR3aa: CASDRGLSNQPQHF
d_gene: NA; abundance: NA; v_gene: TRBV9; CDR3aa: CASSVEGLNTGELFF